This T cell receptor beta chain appears in the sequencing data of a study of blood T cell repertoires in COVID-19. Study-wide background: The analysed material was cDNA or gDNA that came from T cells, B-cell-depleted T cells, or PBMCs.

J lost 7 bases, V lost 5 bases, and 7 bases had no gene match. Germline V lookup: CDR1 MNHEY, CDR2 SMNVEV (reference sequence). CDR3 length: 15 amino acids. This clone has just one count. Clones were sequenced by immunoSEQ multiplex PCR, and TCRdb holds only the in-frame ones, with some missing. The data hold about 64,000 clones, with approximately 88% observed a single time. Sequencing input: peripheral blood. The TCR sequence derives from a woman in her sixties with COVID-19, enrolled during active disease. The genes are TRBV27 and TRBJ2-1, with 11 nucleotides matching TRBD2. CDR3 sequence reads: CASSPGTSGWNEQFF. CDR3 in DNA: TGTGCCAGCAGTCCCGGGACTAGCGGATGGAATGAGCAGTTCTTC.